This T cell receptor (beta chain) was recovered during a study of T cells in localized non-small cell lung cancer. Clones were sequenced by immunoSEQ multiplex PCR, and TCRdb holds only the in-frame ones, with some missing. The sample carries fewer than 35,000 clones, less than 90% recorded once. Looked up from germline, CDR1 is LGHNA and CDR2 is YNFKEQ. V was pared by 4 bases and J by 2 bases, with 8 bases of the junction left unmatched. This CDR3 has 15 amino acids. The TCR comes from a female donor older than 55 with stage I lung adenocarcinoma. V is TRBV4-2 and J is TRBJ2-7; 7 bases are a match to TRBD2. The sequences come from peripheral blood, collected before any cancer treatment. The CDR3 reads CASSLRGDSTYEQYF. CDR3 nucleotides: TGTGCCAGCAGCCTCCGGGGGGACTCCACCTACGAGCAGTACTTC.